These T cell receptor beta chains were read from a single sample in a study of CD8 T cells in Susac syndrome. MiXCR was run by TCRdb on the immunoSEQ multiplex PCR reads, yielding one entry per CDR3 protein. This sample has some 110,000 distinct CDR3 sequences, with about 93% found just once. Sequencing was carried out using CD8+ T cells from PBMCs. The receptors stem from a human donor with Susac syndrome. The conserved cysteine and the conserved F or W are not part of the CDR3 here.

>TRBV9|TRBJ1-1|10
ASSEGEGPAF
>TRBV21-1|TRBJ1-5|15
ASSKWDPRGSNQPQH
>TRBV6-4|TRBJ2-1|13
ASSSGGTSYNEQF
>TRBV29-1|TRBJ2-2|13
SVAGLQGTTGELF
>TRBV6-5|TRBJ2-7|13
ASSYGWGEHYEQY
>TRBV12-3/TRBV12-4|TRBJ1-1|11
ASSPRDRGKAF
>TRBV7-2|TRBJ2-5|16
ASSAGLAGGPGIETQY
>TRBV25-1|TRBJ1-1|12
ASSLGLMNTEAF
>TRBV7-2|TRBJ1-2|12
ASSLVDGHYGYT
>TRBV5-6|TRBJ2-7|12
ASSYGGGRYEQY
>TRBV20-1|TRBJ1-5|12
SAESADSNQPQH
>TRBV5-8|TRBJ2-1|11
AGGGSASDEQF
>TRBV20-1|TRBJ2-1|11
SASLGLGNEQF
>TRBV25-1|TRBJ1-2|10
ASSEPSDGYT
>TRBV14|TRBJ2-1|13
ASGTAGVDYNEQF
>TRBV7-9|TRBJ2-5|14
ASSSMAGGPFETQY
>TRBV7-8|TRBJ2-1|15
ASSTFGRSGDYNEQF
>TRBV19|TRBJ1-2|11
ASSIDGTRGYT
>TRBV7-9|TRBJ1-2|9
AQPFNYGYT
>TRBV5-1|TRBJ1-4|13
ASSDGTGTNEKLF
>TRBV5-1|TRBJ2-1|13
ASSPSSGGANEQF
>TRBV18|TRBJ1-2|12
ASSPGQGGYGYT
>TRBV15|TRBJ1-2|13
ATSRDEEGTYGYT
>TRBV7-9|TRBJ1-1|12
ASSLVYSNTEAF
>TRBV30|TRBJ1-1|12
AWSVASRNTEAF
>TRBV13|TRBJ1-1|13
ASSNPRTGNTEAF
>TRBV11-2|TRBJ2-7|11
ASSLAGSYEQY
>TRBV9|TRBJ2-7|12
ASSQTGSPYEQY
>TRBV6-5|TRBJ1-2|11
ASSYSATYGYT
>TRBV25-1|TRBJ1-2|9
ASSVYYGYT